This TCR beta chain originates from a study of blood T cell repertoires in COVID-19. Profiling relied on immunoSEQ multiplex PCR, and the TCRdb table lists in-frame clones only, not all of them. The profile shows roughly 330,000 clones, more than 70% of them singletons. Trimming took 4 bases from V and 6 from J, leaving 16 bases between them. Germline V gene lookup returns CDR1 SGHTA and CDR2 FQGNSA. This CDR3 is 14 amino acids long. The chain combines TRBV7-2 with TRBJ2-7; possible D gene TRBD2, 6 bases. Material for sequencing was peripheral blood. This receptor was obtained from a woman aged 50 to 60 with acute or convalescent COVID-19. CDR3 sequence: CASSWGRQGGEQYF. The CDR3, as DNA: TGTGCCAGCAGCTGGGGGAGGCAGGGAGGCGAGCAGTACTTC.